A single sample gave rise to the 14 T cell receptor beta chains below, sequenced in a study of human CD8 memory T cell subsets. Scientists made TCR beta libraries using UMI-labeled 5' RACE. Each CDR3 protein gets one entry in TCRdb, which reprocessed the 5' RACE reads and gives no DNA. The table for this sample gives 4,500 to 5,500 distinct CDR3 sequences. The sample taken for sequencing was CD8+ T cells from PBMCs. These receptors were taken from a human donor in good health.

This clonotype is medium-sized by frequency. The chain couples TRBV7-9 to TRBJ2-7. Germline lookup yields CDR1 SEHNR and CDR2 FQNEAQ (reference sequence). The CDR3 covers 13 residues. CDR3 loop: CASSLGGTYEQYF. Combining the CDR3 with reference TRBV7-9 and TRBJ2-7 gives the whole variable domain DTGVSQNPRHKITKRGQNVTFRCDPISEHNRLYWYRQTLGQGPEFLTYFQNEAQLEKSRLLSDRFSAERPKGSFSTLEIQRTEQGDSAMYLCASSLGGTYEQYFGPGTRLTVT.

This clonotype is classed as medium-sized (0.01 to 0.1%) by frequency. The chain recombines TRBV28 with TRBJ1-5. This CDR3 is 18 amino acids long. The V gene's germline CDR1 is MDHEN and CDR2 SYDVKM. CDR3 sequence reads: CASSLPSRTPDSNQPQHF.

The chain carries TRBV7-9 and TRBJ1-1; the D call from TCRdb, TRBD1, cannot be confirmed without DNA. The CDR3 has 14 residues. Germline V gene sequence: CDR1 SEHNR, CDR2 FQNEAQ (reference sequence). CDR3 amino acids: CASSSGGTGTEAFF.

V is TRBV5-3 and J is TRBJ2-1; no DNA is available, so the TRBD2 call from TCRdb remains unchecked. Being an ORF, TRBV5-3 has a function that is uncertain. The CDR3 has 15 amino acids. The CDR3 sequence: CARSRTSGTYNEQFF.

J is TRBJ2-1 and V is TRBV5-1. The V gene's germline CDR1 is SGHRS and CDR2 YFSETQ. This CDR3 is 11 amino acids long. CDR3 sequence reads: CASSLYNEQFF.

The CDR3 sequence is CASSLVVWGSQYF. The rearrangement joins TRBV7-7 to TRBJ2-3. Germline-derived CDR1 and CDR2 are SSHAT and FNYEAQ (reference sequence). This CDR3 spans 13 amino acids.

The CDR3 sequence is CASSSRGNEGDTQYF. This sequence joins TRBV4-1 and TRBJ2-3; TCRdb gives TRBD1 as the D gene, but with no DNA this cannot be confirmed. Looked up from germline, CDR1 is MGHRA and CDR2 is YSYEKL. CDR3 length equals 15 residues.

This clonotype is medium-sized by frequency. This rearrangement joins TRBV20-1 to TRBJ2-7; TCRdb picks TRBD2, but there is no DNA to check that call. This CDR3 is built from 14 residues. From germline, CDR1 is DFQATT and CDR2 SNEGSKA (reference sequence). The CDR3 spells CSARGALLSYEQYF.

V and J are TRBV5-4 and TRBJ2-7; TCRdb reports TRBD1, a call that lacks DNA to check it against. Germline lookup yields CDR1 SGHNT and CDR2 YYREEE (reference sequence). This CDR3 region has 14 residues. CDR3 loop: CASTISGTGSEQYF.

J is TRBJ2-1 and V is TRBV7-9. This CDR3 contains 16 residues. Germline V lookup: CDR1 SEHNR, CDR2 FQNEAQ (reference sequence). CDR3 residues: CASSSVTVLSYNEQFF.

The genes are TRBV28 and TRBJ1-1; there is no DNA to check the TCRdb D call of TRBD1. The germline V gene encodes CDR1 MDHEN and CDR2 SYDVKM. The CDR3 contains 17 residues. CDR3 sequence reads: CASTIAGTQLIVGEAFF.

The rearrangement uses TRBV28 and TRBJ2-1. This CDR3 has 13 residues. Per the germline V gene, CDR1 is MDHEN and CDR2 is SYDVKM. CDR3 in amino acids: CASSFLSYNEQFF. Together with reference TRBV28 and TRBJ2-1, the CDR3 gives the full variable domain: DVKVTQSSRYLVKRTGEKVFLECVQDMDHENMFWYRQDPGLGLRLIYFSYDVKMKEKGDIPEGYSVSREKKERFSLILESASTNQTSMYLCASSFLSYNEQFFGPGTRLTVL.

The rearrangement links TRBV12-3 or TRBV12-4 to TRBJ2-7; TCRdb's D gene call, TRBD1, goes unchecked for lack of DNA. This CDR3 contains 15 residues. This CDR3 reads CASSLGTGGGYEQYF.

This chain joins TRBV7-2 and TRBJ1-5; TCRdb names TRBD1, which stays unverified in the absence of DNA. CDR1 and CDR2 (germline): SGHTA, FQGNSA. The CDR3 length is 15 residues. This CDR3 reads CASSWNRGPNQPQHF.